This T cell receptor (beta chain) was sequenced for a study of vaccination effects on CD4 cells after COVID-19. Across the whole study: Participants received two doses of either the BNT162b2 or mRNA-1273 vaccine.

Using immunoSEQ multiplex PCR, the repertoire was profiled, and TCRdb retains in-frame clones only, with some absent. The table lists 73,000 or so clones, about 79% of them singletons. Study-level results: The study found marked clonal contraction of infection- and vaccine-induced clones late after vaccination.

The V and J ends lost 6 bases and 0 bases respectively, with 14 bases between them. This CDR3 comprises 15 residues. Germline V gives CDR1 MRHNA, CDR2 SNTAGT. Before any sequencing was done, the ViraFEST assay used viral peptide pools to expand antigen-specific CD4+ T cells. Cultured cells yielded isolated CD4+ T cells after approximately nine days. The healthy vaccine recipients, who had no prior SARS-CoV-2 infection, showed negative nucleocapsid antibodies. Culturing of 2 million to 2.5 million PBMC per well took place with roughly 10 IU/ml IL-2 and 9 to 10 ug/ml peptides. On days 3 and 7, fresh IL-2 medium replaced half the medium. Details on this clone: Its target is unknown.

The V and J genes are TRBV6-4 and TRBJ1-1; D perhaps matches TRBD1 (5 bases). The receptor's source is a human donor who received a COVID-19 vaccine. The sample in question was CD4+ T cells from PBMCs cultured with SARS-CoV-2 spike peptides, obtained before COVID-19 vaccination. CDR3 residues: CASSKDPGVNTEAFF. The CDR3 DNA is TGTGCCAGCAGCAAAGACCCGGGGGTGAACACTGAAGCTTTCTTT.